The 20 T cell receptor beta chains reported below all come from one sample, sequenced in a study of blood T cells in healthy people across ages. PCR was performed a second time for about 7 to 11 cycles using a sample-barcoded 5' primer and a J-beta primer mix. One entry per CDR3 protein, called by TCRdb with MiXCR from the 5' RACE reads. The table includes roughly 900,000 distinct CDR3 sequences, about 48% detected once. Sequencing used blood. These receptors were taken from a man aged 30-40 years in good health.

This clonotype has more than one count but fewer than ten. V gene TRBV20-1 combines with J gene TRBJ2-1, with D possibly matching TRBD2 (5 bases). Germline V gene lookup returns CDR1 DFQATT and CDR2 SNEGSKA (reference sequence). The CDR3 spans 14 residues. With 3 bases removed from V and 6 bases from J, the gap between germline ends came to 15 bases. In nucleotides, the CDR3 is TGCAGTGCTAGTGAGCCTAAGAGGGTCAATGAGCAGTTCTTC. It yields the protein CSASEPKRVNEQFF.

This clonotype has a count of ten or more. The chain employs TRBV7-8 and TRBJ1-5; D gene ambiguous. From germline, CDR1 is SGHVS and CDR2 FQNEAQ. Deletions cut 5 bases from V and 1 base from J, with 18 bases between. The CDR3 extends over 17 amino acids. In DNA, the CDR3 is TGTGCCAGCAGCACCTCCCCGGGGTCCCAAAGCAATCAGCCCCAGCATTTT. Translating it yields CASSTSPGSQSNQPQHF. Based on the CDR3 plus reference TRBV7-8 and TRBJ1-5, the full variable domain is GAGVSQSPRYKVAKRGQDVALRCDPISGHVSLFWYQQALGQGPEFLTYFQNEAQLDKSGLPSDRFFAERPEGSVSTLKIQRTQQEDSAVYLCASSTSPGSQSNQPQHFGDGTRLSIL.

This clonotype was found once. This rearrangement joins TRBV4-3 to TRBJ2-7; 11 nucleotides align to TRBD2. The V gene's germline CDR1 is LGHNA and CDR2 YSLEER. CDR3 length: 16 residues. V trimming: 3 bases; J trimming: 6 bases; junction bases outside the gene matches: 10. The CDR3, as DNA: TGCGCCAGCAGCCAGGGACTAGCGGAAAACTCTGGCGAGCAGTACTTC. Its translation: CASSQGLAENSGEQYF.

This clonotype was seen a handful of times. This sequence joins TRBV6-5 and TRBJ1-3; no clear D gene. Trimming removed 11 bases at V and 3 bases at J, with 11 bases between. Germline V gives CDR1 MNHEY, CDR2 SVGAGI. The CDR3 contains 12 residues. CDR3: CAVRALGNTIYF. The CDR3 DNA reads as TGTGCCGTGAGGGCTCTTGGAAACACCATATATTTT.

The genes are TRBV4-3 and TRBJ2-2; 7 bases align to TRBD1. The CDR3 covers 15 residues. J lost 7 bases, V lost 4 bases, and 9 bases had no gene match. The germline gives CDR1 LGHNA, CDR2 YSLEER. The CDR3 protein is CASSLLTGSNGELFF. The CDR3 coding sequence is TGCGCCAGCAGCCTTCTGACAGGGAGTAACGGGGAGCTGTTTTTT.

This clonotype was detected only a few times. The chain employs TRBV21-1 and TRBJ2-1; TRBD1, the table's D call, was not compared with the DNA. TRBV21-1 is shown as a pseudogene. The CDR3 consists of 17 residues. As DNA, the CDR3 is TGTGCCAGCAGCAACCACTGGGGGCTAAGCTCCTACAATGAGCAGTTCTTC. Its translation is CASSNHWGLSSYNEQFF.

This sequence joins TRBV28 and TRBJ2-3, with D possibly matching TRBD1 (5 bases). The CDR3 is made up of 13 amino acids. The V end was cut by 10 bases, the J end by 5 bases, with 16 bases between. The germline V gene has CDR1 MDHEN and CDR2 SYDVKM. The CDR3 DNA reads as TGTGCCACCTCACAGGTGCAGGGAGATACGCAGTATTTT. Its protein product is CATSQVQGDTQYF.

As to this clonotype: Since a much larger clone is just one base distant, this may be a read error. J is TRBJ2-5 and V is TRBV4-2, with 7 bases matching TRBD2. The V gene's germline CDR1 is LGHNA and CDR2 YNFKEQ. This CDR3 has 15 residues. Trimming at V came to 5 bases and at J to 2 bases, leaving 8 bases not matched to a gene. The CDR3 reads CASSKASGEQETQYF. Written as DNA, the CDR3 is TGTGCCAGCAGCAAAGCTAGCGGAGAACAAGAGACCCAGTACTTC.

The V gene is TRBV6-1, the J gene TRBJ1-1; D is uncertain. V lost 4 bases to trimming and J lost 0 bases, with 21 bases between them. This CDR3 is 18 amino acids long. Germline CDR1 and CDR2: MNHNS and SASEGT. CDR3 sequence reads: CASSGRPASVLMNTEAFF. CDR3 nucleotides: TGTGCCAGCAGTGGCCGCCCAGCATCCGTCTTAATGAACACTGAAGCTTTCTTT.

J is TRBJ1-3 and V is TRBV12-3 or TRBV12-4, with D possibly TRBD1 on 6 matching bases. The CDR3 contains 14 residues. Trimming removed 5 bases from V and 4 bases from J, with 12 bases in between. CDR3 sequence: CASSPRDIGNTIYF. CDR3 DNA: TGTGCCAGCAGTCCGCGGGACATCGGAAACACCATATATTTT.

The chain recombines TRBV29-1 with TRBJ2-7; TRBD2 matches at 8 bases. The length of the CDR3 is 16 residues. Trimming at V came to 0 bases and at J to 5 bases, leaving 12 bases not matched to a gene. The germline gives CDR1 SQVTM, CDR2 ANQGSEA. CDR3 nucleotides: TGCAGCGTTGAAGATCGCGGAGCGGGAGATCAGGACGAGCAGTACTTC. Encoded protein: CSVEDRGAGDQDEQYF.

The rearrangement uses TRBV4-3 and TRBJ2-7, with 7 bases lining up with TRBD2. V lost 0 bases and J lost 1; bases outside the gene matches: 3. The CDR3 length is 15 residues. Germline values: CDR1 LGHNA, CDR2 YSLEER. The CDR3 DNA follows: TGCGCCAGCAGCCAAGATAGCGGGTTGTCCTACGAGCAGTACTTC. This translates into CASSQDSGLSYEQYF.

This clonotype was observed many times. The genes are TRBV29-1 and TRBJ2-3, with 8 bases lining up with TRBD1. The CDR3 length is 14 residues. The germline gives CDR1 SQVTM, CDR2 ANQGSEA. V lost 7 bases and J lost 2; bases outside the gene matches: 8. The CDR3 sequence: CSGRTGRVTDTQYF. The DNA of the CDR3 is TGCAGCGGTCGGACAGGGCGGGTCACAGATACGCAGTATTTT.

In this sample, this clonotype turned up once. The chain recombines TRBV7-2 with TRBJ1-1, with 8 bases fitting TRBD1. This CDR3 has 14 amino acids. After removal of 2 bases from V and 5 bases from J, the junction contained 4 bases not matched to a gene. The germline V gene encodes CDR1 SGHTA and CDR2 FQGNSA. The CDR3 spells CASSLNRGGTEAFF. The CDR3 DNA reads TGTGCCAGCAGCTTAAACAGGGGGGGAACTGAAGCTTTCTTT.

CDR3 sequence reads: CASTSTGGDYGYTF. In DNA form, the CDR3 reads TGTGCCAGCACTTCGACAGGGGGAGACTATGGCTACACCTTC. The genes are TRBV28 and TRBJ1-2, with 9 bases identical to TRBD1. Germline V gene sequence: CDR1 MDHEN, CDR2 SYDVKM. Losses at the gene ends were 7 bases for V and 3 bases for J; bases not matched to a gene: 6. CDR3 length: 14 residues.

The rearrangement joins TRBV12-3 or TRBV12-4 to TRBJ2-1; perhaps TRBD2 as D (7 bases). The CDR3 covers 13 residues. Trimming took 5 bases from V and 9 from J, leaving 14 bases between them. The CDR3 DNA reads TGTGCCAGCAGTATTTACAGGGAGGGTGAGCAGTTCTTC. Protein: CASSIYREGEQFF.

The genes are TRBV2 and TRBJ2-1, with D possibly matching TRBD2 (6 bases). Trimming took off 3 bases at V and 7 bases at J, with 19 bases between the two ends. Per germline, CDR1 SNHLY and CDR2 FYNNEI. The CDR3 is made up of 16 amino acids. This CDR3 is CASSDGLGGDKNEQFF. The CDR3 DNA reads TGTGCCAGCAGTGATGGCCTCGGCGGGGATAAGAATGAGCAGTTCTTC.

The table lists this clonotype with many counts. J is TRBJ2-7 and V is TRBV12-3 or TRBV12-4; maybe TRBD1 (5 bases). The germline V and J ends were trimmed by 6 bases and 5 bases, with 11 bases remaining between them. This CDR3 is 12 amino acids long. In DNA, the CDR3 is TGTGCCAGCAGATGGGGCTGGGACGAGCAGTACTTC. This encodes CASRWGWDEQYF.

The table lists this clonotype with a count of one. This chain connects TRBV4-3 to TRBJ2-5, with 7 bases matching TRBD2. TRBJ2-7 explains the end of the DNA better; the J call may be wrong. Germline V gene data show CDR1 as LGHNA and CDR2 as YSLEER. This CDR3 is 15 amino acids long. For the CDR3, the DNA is TGCGCCAGCAGCCTGGCGGCTAGCGGATTCTACGAGCAGTACTTC. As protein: CASSLAASGFYEQYF.

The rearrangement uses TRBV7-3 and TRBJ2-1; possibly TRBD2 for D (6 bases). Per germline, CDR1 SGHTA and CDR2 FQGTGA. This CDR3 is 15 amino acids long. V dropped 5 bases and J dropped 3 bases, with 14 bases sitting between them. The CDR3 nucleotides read TGTGCCAGCAGCCATCCCGGGACTCTCTACAATGAGCAGTTCTTC. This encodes CASSHPGTLYNEQFF.